This TCR beta chain stems from a study of cytomegalovirus exposure and HLA in healthy donors. Study-level points and caveats: CMV antigen specificity of a few CMV-associated chains was confirmed in vitro.

TCRdb's copy holds only in-frame clones and misses some; the assay was immunoSEQ multiplex PCR. In the table there are 300,000 to 350,000 clones, roughly 87% of which are singletons. About this clone itself: The antigen is undetermined.

CDR1 is PRHDT and CDR2 is FYEKMQ in the germline V gene (reference sequence). The CDR3 totals 15 residues. Germline trimming cut 4 bases from V and 7 bases from J; bases unmatched to any gene: 9. This sequence was found in a young man in good health and CMV-seronegative. The chain uses TRBV13 and TRBJ2-1, with 8 bases lining up with TRBD2. The sample was PBMCs. The CDR3 is CASSSDFAGGNEQFF. The CDR3 DNA sequence: TGTGCCAGCAGCTCCGACTTCGCGGGGGGAAATGAGCAGTTCTTC. Drawing the rest from reference TRBV13 and TRBJ2-1, the complete variable domain is AAGVIQSPRHLIKEKRETATLKCYPIPRHDTVYWYQQGPGQDPQFLISFYEKMQSDKGSIPDRFSAQQFSDYHSELNMSSLELGDSALYFCASSSDFAGGNEQFFGPGTRLTVL.